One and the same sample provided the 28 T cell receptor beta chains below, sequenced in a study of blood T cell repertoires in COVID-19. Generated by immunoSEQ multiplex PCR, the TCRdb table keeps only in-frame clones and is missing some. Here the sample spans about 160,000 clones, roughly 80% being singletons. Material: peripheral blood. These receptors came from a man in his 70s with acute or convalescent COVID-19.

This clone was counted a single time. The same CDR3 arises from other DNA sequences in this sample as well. The CDR3 here is CASSSGTGGSGANVLTF. The CDR3 DNA is TGTGCCAGTAGTTCCGGGACAGGGGGCTCTGGGGCCAACGTCCTGACTTTC. J is TRBJ2-6 and V is TRBV19; 11 bases fit TRBD1. With 5 bases clipped from V and 0 bases from J, the junction kept 3 bases outside the gene matches. CDR1 and CDR2 (germline): LNHDA, SQIVND (reference sequence). The CDR3 consists of 17 residues.

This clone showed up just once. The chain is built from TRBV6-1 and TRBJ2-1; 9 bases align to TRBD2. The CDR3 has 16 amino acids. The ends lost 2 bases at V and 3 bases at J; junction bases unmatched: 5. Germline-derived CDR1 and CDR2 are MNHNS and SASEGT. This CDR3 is CASSELGTSIYNEQFF. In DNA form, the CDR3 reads TGTGCCAGCAGTGAATTGGGGACTAGCATCTACAATGAGCAGTTCTTC.

Here the CDR3 reads CASSRTGNQPQHF. The DNA for the CDR3 is TGTGCCAGCAGCCGGACAGGCAATCAGCCCCAGCATTTT. The chain combines TRBV12-3 or TRBV12-4 with TRBJ1-5; a possible D gene is TRBD1 (6 bases). The CDR3 extends over 13 amino acids. V was clipped by 6 bases and J by 2 bases, with 8 bases between them.

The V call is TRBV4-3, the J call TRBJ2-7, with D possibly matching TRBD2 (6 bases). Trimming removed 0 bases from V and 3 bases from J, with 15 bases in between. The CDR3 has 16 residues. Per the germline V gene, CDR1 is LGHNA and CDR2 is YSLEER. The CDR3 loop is CASSQDPGRGLYEQYF. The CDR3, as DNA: TGCGCCAGCAGCCAAGATCCCGGGAGAGGACTCTACGAGCAGTACTTC.

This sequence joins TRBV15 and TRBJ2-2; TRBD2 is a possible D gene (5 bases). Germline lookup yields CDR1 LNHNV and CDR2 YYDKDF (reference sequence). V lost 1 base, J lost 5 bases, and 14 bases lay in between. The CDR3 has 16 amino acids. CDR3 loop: CATSRAVGVATGELFF. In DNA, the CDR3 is TGTGCCACCAGCAGAGCCGTCGGGGTGGCGACCGGGGAGCTGTTTTTT.

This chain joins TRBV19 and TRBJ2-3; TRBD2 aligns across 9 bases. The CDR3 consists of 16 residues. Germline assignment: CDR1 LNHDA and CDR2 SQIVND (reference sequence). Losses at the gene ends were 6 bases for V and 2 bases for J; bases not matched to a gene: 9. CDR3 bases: TGTGCCAGTAGGGAGAGACTAGCGGCCTACACAGATACGCAGTATTTT. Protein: CASRERLAAYTDTQYF.

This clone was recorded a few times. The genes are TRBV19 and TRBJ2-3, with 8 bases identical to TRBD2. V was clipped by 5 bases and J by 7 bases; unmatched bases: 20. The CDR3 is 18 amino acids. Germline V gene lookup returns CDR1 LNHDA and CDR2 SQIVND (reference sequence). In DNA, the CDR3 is TGTGCCAGTAGTTACGGTAGCGGGACTGGATCAGCCTCTTATACGCAGTATTTT. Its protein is CASSYGSGTGSASYTQYF.

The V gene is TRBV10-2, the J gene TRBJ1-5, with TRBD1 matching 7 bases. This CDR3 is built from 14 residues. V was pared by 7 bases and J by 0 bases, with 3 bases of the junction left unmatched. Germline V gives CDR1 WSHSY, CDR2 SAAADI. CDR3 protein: CASKDRASNQPQHF. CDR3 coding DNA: TGCGCCAGCAAAGACAGGGCTAGCAATCAGCCCCAGCATTTT.

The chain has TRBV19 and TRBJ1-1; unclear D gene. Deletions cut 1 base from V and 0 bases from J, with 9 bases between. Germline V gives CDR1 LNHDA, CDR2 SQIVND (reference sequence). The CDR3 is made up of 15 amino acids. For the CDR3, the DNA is TGTGCCAGTAGTATAGTGGCGGATGTGAACACTGAAGCTTTCTTT. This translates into CASSIVADVNTEAFF.

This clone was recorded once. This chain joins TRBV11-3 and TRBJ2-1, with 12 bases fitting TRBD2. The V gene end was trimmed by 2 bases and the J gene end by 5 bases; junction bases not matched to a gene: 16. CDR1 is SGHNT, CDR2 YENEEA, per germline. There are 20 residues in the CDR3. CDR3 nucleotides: TGTGCCAGCAGCTTATTACTTCGGCTAGCGGGAGGGAAGGACGACAATGAGCAGTTCTTC. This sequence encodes CASSLLLRLAGGKDDNEQFF.

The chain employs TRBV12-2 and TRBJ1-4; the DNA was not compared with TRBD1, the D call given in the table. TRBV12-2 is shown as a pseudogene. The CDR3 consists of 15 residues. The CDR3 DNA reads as TGTGCAAGTCGCTTATCCTGGACAGTCGGTGAAAAACTGTTTTTT. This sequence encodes CASRLSWTVGEKLFF.

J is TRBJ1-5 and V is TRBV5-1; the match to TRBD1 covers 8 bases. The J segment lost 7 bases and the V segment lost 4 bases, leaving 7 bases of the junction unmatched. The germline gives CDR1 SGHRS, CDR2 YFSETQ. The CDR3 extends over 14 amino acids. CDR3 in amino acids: CASSIGQGDQPQHF. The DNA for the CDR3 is TGCGCCAGCAGCATAGGACAGGGTGACCAGCCCCAGCATTTT.

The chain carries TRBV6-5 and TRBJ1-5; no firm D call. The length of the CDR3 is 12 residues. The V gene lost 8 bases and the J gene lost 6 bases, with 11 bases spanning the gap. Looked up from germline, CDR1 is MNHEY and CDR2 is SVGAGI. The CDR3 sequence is CASGQIGQPQHF. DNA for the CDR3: TGTGCCAGCGGGCAGATTGGTCAGCCCCAGCATTTT.

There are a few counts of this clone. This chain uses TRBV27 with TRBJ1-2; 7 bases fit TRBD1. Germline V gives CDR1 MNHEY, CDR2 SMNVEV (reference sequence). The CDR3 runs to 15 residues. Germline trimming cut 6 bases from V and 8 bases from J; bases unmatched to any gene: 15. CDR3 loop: CASSPTDRAGFGYTF. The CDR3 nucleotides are TGTGCCAGCAGCCCCACTGACAGGGCGGGGTTCGGCTACACCTTC.

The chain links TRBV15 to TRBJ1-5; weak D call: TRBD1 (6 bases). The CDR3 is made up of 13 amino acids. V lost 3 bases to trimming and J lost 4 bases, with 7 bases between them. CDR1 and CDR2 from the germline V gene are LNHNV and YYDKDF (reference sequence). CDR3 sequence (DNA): TGTGCCACCAGCAGGGGGGCGAATCAGCCCCAGCATTTT. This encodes CATSRGANQPQHF.

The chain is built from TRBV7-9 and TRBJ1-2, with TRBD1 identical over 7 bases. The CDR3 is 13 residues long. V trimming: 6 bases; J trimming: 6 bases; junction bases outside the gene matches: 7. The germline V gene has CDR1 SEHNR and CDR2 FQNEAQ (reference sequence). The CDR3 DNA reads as TGTGCCAGCAGTCCCGACAGGGACGATGGCTACACCTTC. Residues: CASSPDRDDGYTF.

CDR3 coding DNA: TGTGCCTGGAGTCGGGGGGGAGTGACAGATACGCAGTATTTT. Protein sequence: CAWSRGGVTDTQYF. This chain uses TRBV30 with TRBJ2-3, with 8 bases identical to TRBD2. The V and J ends lost 2 bases and 3 bases, in that order; junction bases with no gene match: 4. The length of the CDR3 is 14 residues. The V gene's germline CDR1 is GTSNPN and CDR2 SVGIG (reference sequence).

Here the CDR3 DNA reads TGTGCCAGCAGCCTTCATAGCGGGAGAAATGAGCAGTTCTTC. Translation: CASSLHSGRNEQFF. This chain uses TRBV6-5 with TRBJ2-1; 9 bases are a match to TRBD2. Trimming cost V 6 bases and J 7 bases; bases outside gene matches: 7. Germline V gene sequence: CDR1 MNHEY, CDR2 SVGAGI. CDR3 length equals 14 residues.

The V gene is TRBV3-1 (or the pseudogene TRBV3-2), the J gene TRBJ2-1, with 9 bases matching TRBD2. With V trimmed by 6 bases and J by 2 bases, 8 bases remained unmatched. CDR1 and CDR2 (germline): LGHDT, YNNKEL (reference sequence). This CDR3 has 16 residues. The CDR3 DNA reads TGTGCCAGCAGTTTAGCGGGAGCAGCTACCTACAATGAGCAGTTCTTC. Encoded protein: CASSLAGAATYNEQFF.

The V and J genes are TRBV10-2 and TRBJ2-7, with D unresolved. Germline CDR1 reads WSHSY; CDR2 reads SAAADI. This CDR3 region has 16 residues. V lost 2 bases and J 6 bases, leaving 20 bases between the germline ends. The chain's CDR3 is CASSEELAGPPVEQYF. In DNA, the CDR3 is TGCGCCAGCAGTGAGGAGTTGGCAGGCCCTCCTGTCGAGCAGTACTTC.

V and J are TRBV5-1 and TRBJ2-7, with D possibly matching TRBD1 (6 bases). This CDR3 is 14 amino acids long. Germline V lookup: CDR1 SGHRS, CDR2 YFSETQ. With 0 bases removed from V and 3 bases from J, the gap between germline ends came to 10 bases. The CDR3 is CASSLGQENYEQYF. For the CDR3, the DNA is TGCGCCAGCAGCTTGGGACAGGAGAACTACGAGCAGTACTTC. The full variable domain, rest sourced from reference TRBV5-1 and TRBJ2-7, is KAGVTQTPRYLIKTRGQQVTLSCSPISGHRSVSWYQQTPGQGLQFLFEYFSETQRNKGNFPGRFSGRQFSNSRSEMNVSTLELGDSALYLCASSLGQENYEQYFGPGTRLTVT.

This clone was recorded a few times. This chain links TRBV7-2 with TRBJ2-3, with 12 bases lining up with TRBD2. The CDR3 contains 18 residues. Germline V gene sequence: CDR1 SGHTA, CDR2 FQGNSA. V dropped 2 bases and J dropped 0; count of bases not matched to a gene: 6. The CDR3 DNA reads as TGTGCCAGCAGCTTAAGGCTAGCGGGGGGGATAAGCACAGATACGCAGTATTTT. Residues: CASSLRLAGGISTDTQYF.

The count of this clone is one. The CDR3 reads CASRTGVVETQYF. The DNA for the CDR3 is TGTGCCAGTAGGACAGGGGTTGTGGAGACCCAGTACTTC. J is TRBJ2-5 and V is TRBV19, with TRBD1 matching 8 bases. Germline V gene data show CDR1 as LNHDA and CDR2 as SQIVND (reference sequence). This CDR3 region has 13 residues. J was trimmed by 5 bases and V by 6 bases; bases with no gene match: 5. Full variable domain (missing parts from reference TRBV19 and TRBJ2-5): DGGITQSPKYLFRKEGQNVTLSCEQNLNHDAMYWYRQDPGQGLRLIYYSQIVNDFQKGDIAEGYSVSREKKESFPLTVTSAQKNPTAFYLCASRTGVVETQYFGPGTRLLVL.

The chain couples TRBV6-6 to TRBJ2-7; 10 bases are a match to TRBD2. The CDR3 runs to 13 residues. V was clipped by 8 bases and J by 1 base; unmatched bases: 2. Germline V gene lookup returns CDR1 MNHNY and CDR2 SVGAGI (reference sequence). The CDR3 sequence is CASGTSESYEQYF. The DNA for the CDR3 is TGTGCCAGCGGGACTAGCGAATCCTACGAGCAGTACTTC.

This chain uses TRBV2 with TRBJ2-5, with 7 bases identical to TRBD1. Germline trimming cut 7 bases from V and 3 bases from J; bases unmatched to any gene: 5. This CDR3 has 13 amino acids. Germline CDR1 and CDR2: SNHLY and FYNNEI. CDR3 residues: CASKKTGEETQYF. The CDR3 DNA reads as TGTGCCAGCAAAAAAACAGGGGAAGAGACCCAGTACTTC.

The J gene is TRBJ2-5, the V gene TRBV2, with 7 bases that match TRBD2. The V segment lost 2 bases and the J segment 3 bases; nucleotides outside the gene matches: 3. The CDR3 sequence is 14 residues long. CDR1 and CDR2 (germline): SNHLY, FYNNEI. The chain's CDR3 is CASSEWTREETQYF. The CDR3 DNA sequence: TGTGCCAGCAGTGAATGGACTAGAGAAGAGACCCAGTACTTC.

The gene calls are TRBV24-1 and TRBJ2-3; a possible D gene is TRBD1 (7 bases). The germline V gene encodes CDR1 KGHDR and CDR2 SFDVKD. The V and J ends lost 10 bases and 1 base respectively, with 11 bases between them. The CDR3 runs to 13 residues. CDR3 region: CATQGGGTDTQYF. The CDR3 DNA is TGTGCCACTCAGGGGGGTGGCACAGATACGCAGTATTTT.

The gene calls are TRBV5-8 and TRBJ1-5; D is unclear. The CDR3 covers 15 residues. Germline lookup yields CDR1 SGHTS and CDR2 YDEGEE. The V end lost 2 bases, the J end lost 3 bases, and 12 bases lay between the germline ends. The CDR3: CASSFYFEFNQPQHF. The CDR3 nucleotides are TGTGCCAGCAGCTTTTATTTTGAGTTCAATCAGCCCCAGCATTTT.